The present TCR beta chain was sequenced within a study of blood T cell repertoires in COVID-19. Background on the study: Sites across the United States, Italy and Spain contributed samples from acute and convalescent COVID-19. Sample material is recorded as cDNA or gDNA derived from T cells, B-cell-depleted T cells, or PBMCs.

This CDR3 is built from 17 residues. CDR1 is LGHNA and CDR2 is YNFKEQ in the germline V gene. V trimming: 1 base; J trimming: 2 bases; junction bases outside the gene matches: 5. Here immunoSEQ multiplex PCR was the method, and the copy in TCRdb shows in-frame clones only, minus some. In the table there are around 180,000 clones, approximately 86% of which are singletons. The source material was peripheral blood. The chain carries TRBV4-2 and TRBJ2-1, with 10 bases that match TRBD2. The source is a woman aged 25 to 45 with active or convalescent COVID-19. The CDR3 nucleotides are TGTGCCAGCAGCCAAGGAACCGGGACTAGCGCCTACAATGAGCAGTTCTTC. Amino acids: CASSQGTGTSAYNEQFF.